The 17 T cell receptor beta chains reported below all come from one sample, sequenced in a study of beta chain features in type 1 diabetes. What was sequenced were expressed TCRB transcripts, since all of the isolated RNA had been reverse transcribed. Clones were read by immunoSEQ multiplex PCR, and TCRdb kept only the in-frame ones, dropping some. The sample consists of about 120,000 clones, around 17% of them appearing once. No antigen is known for these receptors. Notes on the study in general: People with Type 1 diabetes carried modestly yet significantly shorter TCRB CDR3s in all four CD4+ subsets.

The source material was central memory CD4+ T cells from blood. The receptors derive from a man under 40 with type 1 diabetes.

V is TRBV4-3 and J is TRBJ1-6; TRBD1 might be the D (6 bases). The CDR3 totals 15 residues. Germline V CDR1 and CDR2: LGHNA, YSLEER. V was shortened by 0 bases and J by 7 bases, with 10 bases between the two germline ends. The CDR3 coding sequence is TGCGCCAGCAGCCAAGATGCAGGGGAGAATTCACCCCTCCACTTT. Its translation: CASSQDAGENSPLHF.

The chain recombines TRBV9 with TRBJ1-1; D uncertain. Between the trimmed V and J ends, which lost 0 bases and 2 bases, there was a span of 11 bases. Germline CDR1 reads SGDLS; CDR2 reads YYNGEE. The CDR3 is 15 amino acids. The CDR3 protein is CASSVASNHNTEAFF. CDR3 DNA: TGTGCCAGCAGCGTAGCTAGTAACCACAACACTGAAGCTTTCTTT. Looking up the rest from reference TRBV9 and TRBJ1-1 gives the full variable domain: DSGVTQTPKHLITATGQRVTLRCSPRSGDLSVYWYQQSLDQGLQFLIQYYNGEERAKGNILERFSAQQFPDLHSELNLSSLELGDSALYFCASSVASNHNTEAFFGQGTRLTVV.

This chain uses TRBV6-1 with TRBJ2-7, with D unresolved. The CDR3 extends over 11 amino acids. Germline V gives CDR1 MNHNS, CDR2 SASEGT. V lost 1 base and J 7 bases, leaving 5 bases between the germline ends. The CDR3 DNA is TGTGCCAGCAGTGAAGGGGAAGAGCAGTACTTC. Its protein product is CASSEGEEQYF.

The chain uses TRBV9 and TRBJ2-1, with TRBD2 matching 9 bases. Germline V gene sequence: CDR1 SGDLS, CDR2 YYNGEE. The CDR3 is made up of 15 amino acids. The ends lost 0 bases at V and 8 bases at J; junction bases unmatched: 6. The CDR3 DNA follows: TGTGCCAGCAGCGTAGTAAGCGGGGGGCTCGATGAGCAGTTCTTC. It yields the protein CASSVVSGGLDEQFF.

This clone came up a few times. The J gene is TRBJ2-7, the V gene TRBV7-8; possibly TRBD2 for D (6 bases). The CDR3 spans 14 residues. CDR1 and CDR2 from the germline V gene are SGHVS and FQNEAQ. Trimming took off 5 bases at V and 1 base at J, with 12 bases between the two ends. In DNA, the CDR3 is TGTGCCAGCAGCCGCGTTAGCGGATCCTACGAGCAGTACTTC. Translated, it gives CASSRVSGSYEQYF.

This clone was observed many times. One end of the junction does not line up with germline, which may come from a read error. The chain joins TRBV13 to TRBJ1-2; TRBD1 matches at 10 bases. CDR3 length: 13 amino acids. The germline CDR1 and CDR2 sequences are PRHDT and FYEKMQ (reference sequence). CDR3 coding DNA: TGTGCCAGCAGCCCGGGACAGGGGATAACTGGGGTGTTC. Translated, it gives CASSPGQGITGVF.

This chain joins TRBV30 and TRBJ2-3; D remains unclear. The V and J ends lost 2 bases and 6 bases respectively, with 9 bases between them. Per the germline V gene, CDR1 is GTSNPN and CDR2 is SVGIG (reference sequence). The CDR3 is 12 residues long. The CDR3: CAWSPSPDTQYF. The CDR3 DNA reads TGTGCCTGGAGTCCCAGTCCCGATACGCAGTATTTT.

This clone appeared a few times. The chain couples TRBV10-3 to TRBJ2-6; TRBD1 matches 7 bases. The CDR3 extends over 15 amino acids. Germline CDR1 is ENHRY and CDR2 is SYGVKD. V shed 2 bases and J 5 bases; nucleotides not matched to a gene: 3. The CDR3 DNA sequence: TGTGCCATCAGTGAGGGGACAGTCCGGGCCAACGTCCTGACTTTC. Translation: CAISEGTVRANVLTF.

The chain recombines TRBV5-6 with TRBJ1-5, with TRBD1 matching 7 bases. The CDR3 runs to 14 residues. CDR1 is SGHDT and CDR2 is YYEEEE in the germline V gene. Germline trimming cut 3 bases from V and 6 bases from J; bases unmatched to any gene: 6. CDR3 DNA: TGTGCCAGCAGCTCCAGACAGGGAAGTCAGCCCCAGCATTTT. This codes for CASSSRQGSQPQHF.

This clone turned up a few times. This sequence joins TRBV18 and TRBJ2-3; D ambiguous. V was pared by 3 bases and J by 4 bases, with 5 bases between. Germline V gives CDR1 KGHSH, CDR2 LQKENI. This CDR3 has 12 amino acids. The CDR3 region is CASSPRPDTQYF. CDR3 coding DNA: TGTGCCAGCTCACCTCGGCCAGATACGCAGTATTTT.

This clone was recorded a few times. The CDR3 coding sequence is TGTGCCAGCAGCGTAGGAGGGACGCGGAATGAGCAGTTCTTC. It translates to CASSVGGTRNEQFF. The chain joins TRBV9 to TRBJ2-1; possibly TRBD1 or TRBD2 for D (5 bases each). The CDR3 totals 14 residues. Trimming pared 0 bases from V and 7 bases from J, leaving 11 bases between. Germline lookup yields CDR1 SGDLS and CDR2 YYNGEE. Together with reference TRBV9 and TRBJ2-1, the CDR3 gives the full variable domain: DSGVTQTPKHLITATGQRVTLRCSPRSGDLSVYWYQQSLDQGLQFLIQYYNGEERAKGNILERFSAQQFPDLHSELNLSSLELGDSALYFCASSVGGTRNEQFFGPGTRLTVL.

This rearrangement joins TRBV29-1 to TRBJ1-2, with a tentative D call TRBD1 (5 bases). The V and J ends lost 1 base and 4 bases respectively, with 10 bases between them. The germline V gene has CDR1 SQVTM and CDR2 ANQGSEA. The CDR3 extends over 13 amino acids. Here the CDR3 DNA reads TGCAGCGTTGAAGGGGGCGCCGGCTATGGCTACACCTTC. Its translation: CSVEGGAGYGYTF.

This clone came up a few times. The chain combines TRBV9 with TRBJ1-4, with a tentative D call TRBD1 (5 bases). CDR1 is SGDLS and CDR2 is YYNGEE in the germline V gene. The CDR3 totals 17 residues. V was shortened by 4 bases and J by 4 bases, with 20 bases between the two germline ends. The CDR3 spells CASSRGQTSGFNEKLFF. The CDR3 DNA is TGTGCCAGCAGCAGAGGCCAGACGTCAGGGTTTAATGAAAAACTGTTTTTT.

This clone came up a few times. The chain is built from TRBV7-2 and TRBJ2-5; 8 bases line up with TRBD2. Germline V CDR1 and CDR2: SGHTA, FQGNSA. V lost 3 bases, J lost 2 bases, and 8 bases stayed unmatched. CDR3 length equals 16 residues. CDR3 bases: TGTGCCAGCAGCTTGGTAGCGGGGAGGGGGCAAGAGACCCAGTACTTC. This gives the protein CASSLVAGRGQETQYF.

The chain combines TRBV6-5 with TRBJ2-7; 8 nucleotides agree with TRBD1. V was pared by 1 base and J by 2 bases, with 1 base of the junction left unmatched. This CDR3 comprises 14 residues. Germline V gene data show CDR1 as MNHEY and CDR2 as SVGAGI. This chain's CDR3 is CASSYWDRPYEQYF. Here the CDR3 DNA reads TGTGCCAGCAGTTACTGGGACAGGCCCTACGAGCAGTACTTC.

This clone was counted only a few times. The chain combines TRBV6-6 with TRBJ2-7, with D tentatively TRBD1 (5 bases). Germline V CDR1 and CDR2: MNHNY, SVGAGI (reference sequence). V was cut by 5 bases and J by 3 bases, with 11 bases left in between. CDR3 length: 13 residues. DNA for the CDR3: TGTGCCAGCAGTCGAGACCAGGGCTACGAGCAGTACTTC. It is translated as CASSRDQGYEQYF.

V is TRBV29-1 and J is TRBJ1-4; D is possibly TRBD1 (5 bases). V dropped 4 bases and J dropped 5 bases, with 14 bases sitting between them. Per germline, CDR1 SQVTM and CDR2 ANQGSEA. CDR3 length equals 14 residues. The CDR3 spells CSVADTGGNEKLFF. Here the CDR3 DNA reads TGCAGCGTTGCCGACACGGGGGGGAATGAAAAACTGTTTTTT. Full variable domain (rest looked up from reference TRBV29-1 and TRBJ1-4): SAVISQKPSRDICQRGTSLTIQCQVDSQVTMMFWYRQQPGQSLTLIATANQGSEATYESGFVIDKFPISRPNLTFSTLTVSNMSPEDSSIYLCSVADTGGNEKLFFGSGTQLSVL.